This passage covers 20 T cell receptor beta chains from one sample sequenced in a study of vaccination effects on CD4 cells after COVID-19. Sequencing in the ViraFEST assay came after antigen-specific CD4+ T cells had been expanded with viral peptide pools, which were used to stimulate PBMC. The culture ran for around nine days before CD4+ T cells were isolated. Nucleocapsid antibodies stayed negative before and after vaccination, showing no earlier SARS-CoV-2 infection. Profiled with immunoSEQ multiplex PCR; TCRdb holds only in-frame clones, not every one. The repertoire includes tens of thousands of clones, around three quarters of them detected once, and 3.7% sits in the top ten. These receptors have no identified antigens. Sequences were derived from CD4+ T cells from PBMCs cultured with HCoV-OC43 spike peptides, sampled before COVID-19 vaccination. Indicated subset: HCoV-OC43 spike overlapping peptide pool stimulation. Every receptor here comes from a human donor who received a COVID-19 vaccine.

The J gene is TRBJ2-3, the V gene TRBV7-3; D not resolved. Trimming removed 4 bases from V and 4 bases from J, with 15 bases in between. Germline loops: CDR1 SGHTA, CDR2 FQGTGA. The CDR3 sequence is 15 residues long. DNA of the CDR3: TGTGCCAGCAGCTCTCAGCCGGCAGCCTCAGATACGCAGTATTTT. This sequence encodes CASSSQPAASDTQYF.

The chain couples TRBV6-4 to TRBJ2-3, with D tentatively TRBD1 (6 bases). The germline V gene encodes CDR1 MRHNA and CDR2 SNTAGT. The CDR3 sequence is 17 residues long. The V end lost 0 bases, the J end lost 2 bases, and 15 bases lay between the germline ends. The CDR3 spells CASSDSSRGWNTDTQYF. The CDR3 coding sequence is TGTGCCAGCAGTGACTCGAGCAGGGGATGGAACACAGATACGCAGTATTTT.

This chain uses TRBV10-1 with TRBJ2-1, with 9 bases lining up with TRBD2. The V and J ends lost 2 bases and 8 bases, in that order; junction bases with no gene match: 7. The CDR3 consists of 15 residues. CDR1 is WNHNN and CDR2 is SYGVQD in the germline V gene (reference sequence). The CDR3 spells CASSEMRGGVDEQFF. The CDR3 DNA reads as TGCGCCAGCAGTGAGATGCGGGGGGGCGTGGATGAGCAGTTCTTC.

The chain joins TRBV2 to TRBJ2-2; no definite D call. Trimming stripped 4 bases from V and 4 bases from J, with 7 bases between. Germline CDR1 reads SNHLY; CDR2 reads FYNNEI. The CDR3 runs to 13 residues. The CDR3 bases are TGTGCCAGCAGTGGGACCCTCACCGGGGAGCTGTTTTTT. Amino acids: CASSGTLTGELFF.

This clone has only a few counts. CDR3: CASSYRVGSNQPQHF. CDR3 bases: TGTGCCAGCAGTTACCGGGTGGGAAGCAATCAGCCCCAGCATTTT. The chain is built from TRBV6-6 and TRBJ1-5, with D unclear. The germline CDR1 and CDR2 sequences are MNHNY and SVGAGI (reference sequence). The CDR3 runs 15 residues. The ends were cut back, 2 bases at V and 1 base at J, with 9 bases in the middle.

The table lists this clone with a count of one. The V and J genes are TRBV6-5 and TRBJ1-1; 7 bases fit TRBD1. The V segment lost 5 bases and the J segment 4 bases; nucleotides outside the gene matches: 7. Germline V lookup: CDR1 MNHEY, CDR2 SVGAGI. This CDR3 has 14 amino acids. Written as DNA, the CDR3 is TGTGCCAGCAGTCCGGACAGGTTCAGCACTGAAGCTTTCTTT. Its translation: CASSPDRFSTEAFF.

The rearrangement links TRBV7-9 to TRBJ2-2; TRBD1 matches at 9 bases. This CDR3 comprises 15 residues. The germline gives CDR1 SEHNR, CDR2 FQNEAQ (reference sequence). Losses at the gene ends were 5 bases for V and 4 bases for J; bases not matched to a gene: 5. The CDR3 DNA sequence: TGTGCCAGCAGCGCGGACAGGGGAGGCACCGGGGAGCTGTTTTTT. Its translation: CASSADRGGTGELFF. Drawing the rest from reference TRBV7-9 and TRBJ2-2, the complete variable domain is DTGVSQNPRHKITKRGQNVTFRCDPISEHNRLYWYRQTLGQGPEFLTYFQNEAQLEKSRLLSDRFSAERPKGSFSTLEIQRTEQGDSAMYLCASSADRGGTGELFFGEGSRLTVL.

The rearrangement joins TRBV6-6 to TRBJ1-2; the D gene is possibly TRBD1 (6 bases). Trimming shortened V by 6 bases and J by 3 bases, and 11 bases separated the two germline ends. Germline CDR1 reads MNHNY; CDR2 reads SVGAGI (reference sequence). The CDR3 is 13 amino acids. The CDR3 is CASSRDKYYGYTF. In DNA, the CDR3 is TGTGCCAGCAGCCGGGACAAATACTATGGCTACACCTTC.

The V call is TRBV27, the J call TRBJ2-1, with a weak D call TRBD1 (6 bases). Trimming removed 6 bases at V and 3 bases at J, with 15 bases between. This CDR3 has 15 residues. Germline lookup yields CDR1 MNHEY and CDR2 SMNVEV (reference sequence). DNA of the CDR3: TGTGCCAGCAGCTTTGTATACAGGGACTACAATGAGCAGTTCTTC. Its translation is CASSFVYRDYNEQFF.

This chain links TRBV19 with TRBJ1-2; D not resolved. The CDR3 has 16 residues. The ends were cut back, 3 bases at V and 0 bases at J, with 14 bases in the middle. CDR1 and CDR2 from the germline V gene are LNHDA and SQIVND (reference sequence). This CDR3 reads CASSILADTPNYGYTF. The CDR3, as DNA: TGTGCCAGTAGTATTCTGGCGGATACACCTAACTATGGCTACACCTTC.

V and J are TRBV6-4 and TRBJ1-1; D remains unclear. CDR3 length: 13 residues. V shed 6 bases and J shed 1 base, with 9 bases lying between them. CDR1 and CDR2 from the germline V gene are MRHNA and SNTAGT. The CDR3 reads CASRRATNTEAFF. CDR3 nucleotides: TGTGCCAGCAGAAGAGCTACGAACACTGAAGCTTTCTTT.

The rearrangement uses TRBV3-1 (or the pseudogene TRBV3-2) and TRBJ1-6; unclear D gene. The germline gives CDR1 LGHDT, CDR2 YNNKEL (reference sequence). The ends were cut back, 4 bases at V and 8 bases at J, with 9 bases in the middle. This CDR3 comprises 13 residues. The chain's CDR3 is CASSPSWDSPLHF. The CDR3 DNA is TGTGCCAGCAGCCCCTCTTGGGATTCACCCCTCCACTTT.

This clone was seen only a few times. The J gene is TRBJ2-2, the V gene TRBV2; 9 nucleotides agree with TRBD1. Unmatched junction bases numbered 8, after V lost 6 bases and J lost 6 bases. This CDR3 contains 15 residues. Germline V gives CDR1 SNHLY, CDR2 FYNNEI. The CDR3 bases are TGTGCCAGCAGACTCTCGACAGGGGGGTCCGGGGAGCTGTTTTTT. The encoded protein is CASRLSTGGSGELFF.

This clone was seen more than once but under ten times. J is TRBJ1-2 and V is TRBV5-1; 8 bases are a match to TRBD1. V shed 4 bases and J 0 bases; nucleotides not matched to a gene: 20. From germline, CDR1 is SGHRS and CDR2 YFSETQ. The CDR3 has 20 residues. CDR3 in DNA: TGCGCCAGCAGCCCCGGACAGGGTCGGAGGTTGGGGTCTTCTAACTATGGCTACACCTTC. It yields the protein CASSPGQGRRLGSSNYGYTF.

The V call is TRBV6-5, the J call TRBJ2-1; TRBD2 might be the D (5 bases). The germline V gene has CDR1 MNHEY and CDR2 SVGAGI. V shed 4 bases and J shed 9 bases, with 10 bases lying between them. This CDR3 comprises 12 residues. CDR3 loop: CASSSGGSEQFF. The CDR3 DNA follows: TGTGCCAGCAGTTCCGGAGGAAGTGAGCAGTTCTTC.

This chain uses TRBV19 with TRBJ1-2, with 9 bases fitting TRBD1. This CDR3 contains 13 residues. The V and J ends lost 3 bases and 4 bases, in that order; junction bases with no gene match: 0. Germline loops: CDR1 LNHDA, CDR2 SQIVND (reference sequence). In DNA form, the CDR3 reads TGTGCCAGTAGTATGACAGGGGGCTATGGCTACACCTTC. Its protein is CASSMTGGYGYTF.

The chain has TRBV18 and TRBJ2-2; D not resolved. The CDR3 runs 14 residues. V was cut by 4 bases and J by 6 bases, with 12 bases left in between. Germline V gene lookup returns CDR1 KGHSH and CDR2 LQKENI. The DNA for the CDR3 is TGTGCCAGCTCACGAGGCCTGGTCCCCGGGGAGCTGTTTTTT. Encoded protein: CASSRGLVPGELFF.

This clone was observed a handful of times. The chain combines TRBV28 with TRBJ1-5, with TRBD1 matching over 7 bases. This CDR3 is built from 14 residues. Germline assignment: CDR1 MDHEN and CDR2 SYDVKM. V lost 7 bases, J lost 3 bases, and 6 bases stayed unmatched. The CDR3 protein is CASITGQLNQPQHF. The CDR3, as DNA: TGTGCCAGCATTACGGGACAGCTCAATCAGCCCCAGCATTTT. The whole variable domain, filled in from reference TRBV28 and TRBJ1-5, reads DVKVTQSSRYLVKRTGEKVFLECVQDMDHENMFWYRQDPGLGLRLIYFSYDVKMKEKGDIPEGYSVSREKKERFSLILESASTNQTSMYLCASITGQLNQPQHFGDGTRLSIL.

This chain uses TRBV7-2 with TRBJ2-3, with D tentatively TRBD2 (5 bases). V was trimmed by 7 bases and J by 1 base, leaving 12 bases between them. Germline assignment: CDR1 SGHTA and CDR2 FQGNSA. The length of the CDR3 is 14 residues. The CDR3 region is CASTPSFGTDTQYF. The CDR3 region has the DNA TGTGCCAGCACCCCTAGCTTTGGCACAGATACGCAGTATTTT.

This chain uses TRBV6-5 with TRBJ1-5; maybe TRBD1 (6 bases). Germline lookup yields CDR1 MNHEY and CDR2 SVGAGI. V was pared by 8 bases and J by 7 bases, with 21 bases between. The CDR3 is 15 residues long. For the CDR3, the DNA is TGTGCCAGCGGGACAATCAGGGGTGGAGGACAGCCCCAGCATTTT. Translated, it gives CASGTIRGGGQPQHF.